This TCR beta chain appears in the sequencing data of a study of T cell responses to AZD1222 COVID-19 vaccine. Study at large: Some second doses came at about 4 weeks and others at about 12 weeks; these were pooled.

General study points: Recipients of AZD1222 seropositive at baseline numbered only five or six. Females made up more of the donors, who were largely white British, and clonal diversity may have come out too low.

As for this clone: Its antigen remains unidentified.

Sequencing was performed with immunoSEQ multiplex PCR; in TCRdb, only in-frame clones are kept and a portion is missing. The data hold approximately 120,000 clones, with approximately 88% observed a single time. CDR3 length: 13 amino acids. The germline V gene has CDR1 GTSNPN and CDR2 SVGIG (reference sequence). After removal of 3 bases from V and 4 bases from J, the junction contained 4 bases not matched to a gene. This TCR was recovered from an adult in good health. The J gene is TRBJ1-2, the V gene TRBV30; 8 bases align to TRBD1. The sequences come from peripheral blood, collected on day 0 of AZD1222 vaccination. The CDR3 bases are TGTGCCTGGAGGGGACAGGCAGCCTATGGCTACACCTTC. Protein: CAWRGQAAYGYTF.